Listed below are T cell receptor beta chains from one sample, sequenced in a study of blood T cell repertoires in COVID-19. TCRdb keeps only in-frame clones here, not all; method: immunoSEQ multiplex PCR. In the table there are fewer than 120,000 clones, about three quarters of which are singletons. The sample taken for sequencing was peripheral blood. These receptors were obtained from a woman aged 80 or older with active or convalescent COVID-19. CDR3s include the opening cysteine and the closing phenylalanine or tryptophan. Fields, in order: clone size, J gene, CDR3 length, V gene, D gene, CDR3 protein, CDR3 DNA. The D gene is left open where the match is weak. A clone size is listed for some rows: how often the clone was seen (once, few, many), or a class if it is expanded.

>-|TRBJ2-5|14|TRBV7-9|TRBD2
CASSLMAGEETQYF
TGTGCCAGCAGCTTAATGGCGGGAGAAGAGACCCAGTACTTC
>once|TRBJ2-3|14|TRBV15|-
CATSRGGSTDTQYF
TGTGCCACCAGCAGAGGCGGAAGCACAGATACGCAGTATTTT
>-|TRBJ1-5|16|TRBV28|-
CASSETPRGGNQPQHF
TGTGCCAGCAGCGAAACCCCCCGGGGGGGAAATCAGCCCCAGCATTTT
>-|TRBJ2-7|13|TRBV2|TRBD2
CASRLAGHYEQYF
TGTGCCAGTCGACTAGCGGGGCACTACGAGCAGTACTTC
>-|TRBJ1-1|13|TRBV5-1|-
CASSVQGTAEAFF
TGCGCCAGCAGCGTCCAGGGTACTGCTGAAGCTTTCTTT
>-|TRBJ1-5|15|TRBV19|TRBD1
CASSPGQGANQPQHF
TGTGCCAGTAGTCCGGGACAGGGGGCGAATCAGCCCCAGCATTTT
>-|TRBJ2-1|19|TRBV4-2|TRBD2
CASSPHTSGRYRSYNEQFF
TGTGCCAGCAGCCCTCATACTAGCGGGAGGTACAGGTCCTACAATGAGCAGTTCTTC
>-|TRBJ2-7|15|TRBV3-1/TRBV3-2|TRBD2
CASSQVGLAGAQQYF
TGTGCCAGCAGCCAAGTTGGGCTAGCGGGAGCCCAGCAGTACTTC
>-|TRBJ2-7|14|TRBV5-1|TRBD1
CASTDHRGSYEQYF
TGCGCCAGCACCGACCACAGGGGCTCCTACGAGCAGTACTTC
>-|TRBJ1-4|14|TRBV30|-
CAWMLEQGHEKLFF
TGTGCCTGGATGTTAGAACAGGGCCATGAAAAACTGTTTTTT
>-|TRBJ2-7|15|TRBV15|TRBD1
CATSSLDRGAYEQYF
TGTGCCACCAGCTCCTTGGACAGGGGGGCCTACGAGCAGTACTTC
>-|TRBJ2-5|18|TRBV11-2|TRBD2
CASSWGLASTRNQETQYF
TGTGCCAGCAGCTGGGGACTAGCGAGCACCCGTAACCAAGAGACCCAGTACTTC
>-|TRBJ1-1|12|TRBV10-3|-
CAIRETGGEAFF
TGTGCCATCAGGGAGACCGGGGGTGAAGCTTTCTTT
>-|TRBJ2-1|16|TRBV14|TRBD2
CASSQDEYSGRDEQFF
TGTGCCAGCAGCCAAGATGAGTATAGCGGGAGAGATGAGCAGTTCTTC
>-|TRBJ2-1|16|TRBV29-1|-
CSVEFADSGTYNEQFF
TGCAGCGTTGAGTTTGCGGACTCCGGGACCTACAATGAGCAGTTCTTC
>once|TRBJ2-3|15|TRBV19|-
CASSPWRGATDTQYF
TGTGCCAGTAGCCCTTGGAGGGGCGCCACAGATACGCAGTATTTT
>-|TRBJ1-2|17|TRBV11-2|-
CASSIKGWTEPNYGYTF
TGTGCCAGCAGTATAAAGGGTTGGACAGAGCCTAACTATGGCTACACCTTC
>many|TRBJ2-7|14|TRBV27|-
CASSRQGFSYEQYF
TGTGCCAGCAGTCGCCAGGGTTTCTCCTACGAGCAGTACTTC
>-|TRBJ2-1|14|TRBV29-1|TRBD2
CSAPTSGGYNEQFF
TGCAGCGCCCCGACTAGCGGGGGGTACAATGAGCAGTTCTTC
>-|TRBJ2-3|18|TRBV7-9|TRBD2
CASSFASGRAAWGDTQYF
TGTGCCAGCAGCTTCGCTAGCGGGAGGGCCGCGTGGGGAGATACGCAGTATTTT
>-|TRBJ2-1|14|TRBV5-1|-
CASSLAASDNEQFF
TGCGCCAGCAGCTTGGCGGCTAGCGACAATGAGCAGTTCTTC
>-|TRBJ2-7|14|TRBV27|-
CASSPMSYPYEQYF
TGTGCCAGCAGTCCCATGTCCTACCCCTACGAGCAGTACTTC
>-|TRBJ2-1|15|TRBV27|TRBD2
CASSLLAGVVNEQFF
TGTGCCAGCAGTTTATTAGCGGGAGTGGTCAATGAGCAGTTCTTC
>-|TRBJ1-1|18|TRBV23-1|-
CASSQPGAQGWYDTEAFF
TGCGCCAGCAGTCAACCAGGGGCTCAGGGGTGGTACGACACTGAAGCTTTCTTT
>-|TRBJ1-1|14|TRBV10-3|TRBD1
CAITRQGMNTEAFF
TGTGCCATCACCAGACAGGGGATGAACACTGAAGCTTTCTTT
>-|TRBJ2-1|15|TRBV20-1|TRBD2
CSASPRLALYGEQFF
TGCAGTGCTAGTCCGAGACTAGCACTGTACGGTGAGCAGTTCTTC
>-|TRBJ2-7|16|TRBV15|TRBD2
CATSQSRAGGMNEQYF
TGTGCCACCAGCCAGAGTAGGGCGGGAGGGATGAACGAGCAGTACTTC
>-|TRBJ2-5|14|TRBV19|-
CASSAGVGFETQYF
TGTGCCAGTAGTGCAGGGGTTGGGTTCGAGACCCAGTACTTC
>-|TRBJ2-7|14|TRBV15|TRBD2
CATTIGLAGSQQYF
TGTGCCACCACCATTGGACTAGCGGGGTCCCAGCAGTACTTC
>many|TRBJ2-6|16|TRBV19|-
CASSITSVSGANVLTF
TGTGCCAGTAGTATAACTTCTGTATCTGGGGCCAACGTCCTGACTTTC
>-|TRBJ1-5|15|TRBV18|-
CASSPVGSGVQPQHF
TGTGCCAGCTCACCCGTGGGCAGTGGCGTTCAGCCCCAGCATTTT
>-|TRBJ2-7|15|TRBV13|TRBD2
CASSLLAGGTYEQYF
TGTGCCAGCAGCCTACTAGCGGGAGGTACCTACGAGCAGTACTTC
>-|TRBJ2-7|14|TRBV18|-
CASSPPILPREQYF
TGTGCCAGCTCTCCACCGATACTACCTAGAGAGCAGTACTTC
>-|TRBJ1-5|16|TRBV18|TRBD1
CASSPRDSLSNQPQHF
TGTGCCAGCTCACCCCGGGACAGCCTTAGCAATCAGCCCCAGCATTTT
>-|TRBJ1-4|16|TRBV28|-
CASSLLTGLSGEKLFF
TGTGCCAGCAGTTTACTCACAGGGTTGAGCGGTGAAAAACTGTTTTTT
>-|TRBJ2-1|15|TRBV18|-
CASSPRGAGYNEQFF
TGTGCCAGCTCACCCCGGGGAGCGGGTTACAATGAGCAGTTCTTC
>-|TRBJ2-1|18|TRBV29-1|TRBD2
CSVNKRLSGTSLYNEQFF
TGCAGCGTGAATAAACGGCTTAGCGGGACCTCACTCTACAATGAGCAGTTCTTC
>-|TRBJ2-3|16|TRBV15|TRBD2
CATSRTSGRNTDTQYF
TGTGCCACCAGCAGGACTAGCGGGAGAAACACAGATACGCAGTATTTT
>-|TRBJ1-6|14|TRBV7-3|-
CASSPQGTNSPLHF
TGTGCCAGCAGCCCCCAGGGCACTAATTCACCCCTCCACTTT